This entry lists 32 T cell receptor beta chains sequenced from one sample in a study of lymphopenia after photon versus proton radiotherapy. TCRdb's table, derived via immunoSEQ multiplex PCR, lists solely in-frame clones and lacks some. The sample has about 15,000 clones, 86% seen once; the top ten hold around a tenth. This material consisted of peripheral blood, taken from a patient treated with proton-based radiotherapy. These receptors originate from a man aged 65 to 85 with pancreatic cancer.

The chain joins TRBV19 to TRBJ1-3; D is undetermined. The CDR3 has 12 amino acids. CDR1 LNHDA and CDR2 SQIVND come from the germline V gene (reference sequence). V shed 3 bases and J shed 4 bases, with 4 bases lying between them. CDR3 region: CASSIWGNTIYF. In nucleotides, the CDR3 is TGTGCCAGTAGTATTTGGGGAAACACCATATATTTT.

The chain has TRBV19 and TRBJ1-2, with D uncertain. Trimming took off 1 base at V and 0 bases at J, with 12 bases between the two ends. CDR3 length: 16 residues. Germline V gene lookup returns CDR1 LNHDA and CDR2 SQIVND (reference sequence). The CDR3 here is CASSIGVGEANYGYTF. The CDR3 coding sequence is TGTGCCAGTAGTATAGGTGTAGGCGAAGCTAACTATGGCTACACCTTC.

The chain combines TRBV7-9 with TRBJ1-2; 8 nucleotides align to TRBD1. Germline V CDR1 and CDR2: SEHNR, FQNEAQ (reference sequence). The CDR3 runs to 13 residues. V lost 5 bases and J lost 4; bases outside the gene matches: 3. The CDR3 nucleotides are TGTGCCAGCAGCGTTGACAGGGGCTATGGCTACACCTTC. It yields the protein CASSVDRGYGYTF.

This chain uses TRBV5-1 with TRBJ2-3; 11 nucleotides line up with TRBD2. J gave up 3 bases and V 0 bases, and 6 bases lay outside the gene matches. Germline V CDR1 and CDR2: SGHRS, YFSETQ. This CDR3 region has 17 residues. The CDR3, as DNA: TGCGCCAGCAGCTTGGGGATTGCTAGCGGGGGGACAGATACGCAGTATTTT. It codes for CASSLGIASGGTDTQYF. Variable domain in full (rest from reference TRBV5-1 and TRBJ2-3): KAGVTQTPRYLIKTRGQQVTLSCSPISGHRSVSWYQQTPGQGLQFLFEYFSETQRNKGNFPGRFSGRQFSNSRSEMNVSTLELGDSALYLCASSLGIASGGTDTQYFGPGTRLTVL.

V and J are TRBV25-1 and TRBJ1-1, with D possibly being TRBD1 (6 bases). The CDR3 runs to 14 residues. Germline CDR1 reads MGHDK; CDR2 reads SYGVNS. Trimming left V 3 bases short and J 9 bases short, with 17 bases between. The CDR3 spells CASSEVGGPPKAFF. Here the CDR3 DNA reads TGTGCCAGCAGTGAGGTAGGGGGACCCCCGAAAGCTTTCTTT. Filled out from reference TRBV25-1 and TRBJ1-1, the complete variable domain reads EADIYQTPRYLVIGTGKKITLECSQTMGHDKMYWYQQDPGMELHLIHYSYGVNSTEKGDLSSESTVSRIRTEHFPLTLESARPSHTSQYLCASSEVGGPPKAFFGQGTRLTVV.

V is TRBV6-1 and J is TRBJ1-4; D may be TRBD1 (6 bases). Germline V lookup: CDR1 MNHNS, CDR2 SASEGT. Trimming shortened V by 8 bases and J by 3 bases, and 16 bases separated the two germline ends. The length of the CDR3 is 15 residues. CDR3 bases: TGTGCCAGCGGGCTTGGGGGGGCAGCTAATGAAAAACTGTTTTTT. It is translated as CASGLGGAANEKLFF.

This clone was picked up one time. The CDR3 DNA follows: TGCGCCAGCAAAGTAGCGTATAGCACAGATACGCAGTATTTT. Translating gives CASKVAYSTDTQYF. The gene calls are TRBV5-1 and TRBJ2-3; D is possibly TRBD2 (5 bases). The V gene's germline CDR1 is SGHRS and CDR2 YFSETQ. Trimming removed 6 bases from V and 0 bases from J, with 11 bases in between. The CDR3 has 14 amino acids.

This chain uses TRBV29-1 with TRBJ1-2, with TRBD1 identical over 10 bases. CDR3 length: 14 residues. Germline assignment: CDR1 SQVTM and CDR2 ANQGSEA. The V gene end was trimmed by 6 bases and the J gene end by 2 bases; junction bases not matched to a gene: 6. The CDR3 reads CSVGTGDTNYGYTF. The DNA for the CDR3 is TGCAGCGTCGGGACAGGGGATACGAACTATGGCTACACCTTC.

Only one count was recorded for this clone. The genes are TRBV4-2 and TRBJ1-2, with TRBD1 matching over 10 bases. Germline CDR1 is LGHNA and CDR2 is YNFKEQ. Unmatched junction bases numbered 10, after V lost 5 bases and J lost 7 bases. The CDR3 totals 15 residues. DNA for the CDR3: TGTGCCAGCAGCTTGGAGGGACAGGGGACCGGTGGCTACACCTTC. Protein: CASSLEGQGTGGYTF.

The V and J genes are TRBV9 and TRBJ2-1; TRBD2 aligns across 9 bases. CDR1 and CDR2 (germline): SGDLS, YYNGEE. The CDR3 consists of 16 residues. V was pared by 4 bases and J by 1 base, with 6 bases of the junction left unmatched. CDR3 DNA sequence: TGTGCCAGCAGCTTAGGGACTAGCCCGTCCTACAATGAGCAGTTCTTC. It encodes CASSLGTSPSYNEQFF. Full variable domain (rest looked up from reference TRBV9 and TRBJ2-1): DSGVTQTPKHLITATGQRVTLRCSPRSGDLSVYWYQQSLDQGLQFLIQYYNGEERAKGNILERFSAQQFPDLHSELNLSSLELGDSALYFCASSLGTSPSYNEQFFGPGTRLTVL.

The J gene is TRBJ2-6, the V gene TRBV2; TRBD2 is a possible D gene (6 bases). The CDR3 contains 14 residues. Germline loops: CDR1 SNHLY, CDR2 FYNNEI. V shed 1 base and J shed 7 bases, with 8 bases lying between them. The CDR3 is CASSEVAGANVLTF. The CDR3 DNA reads TGTGCCAGCAGTGAAGTGGCGGGAGCCAACGTCCTGACTTTC.

V usage is TRBV10-2 and J usage is TRBJ2-5; D possibly corresponds to TRBD2 (6 bases). Germline CDR1 WSHSY, CDR2 SAAADI. V was pared by 2 bases and J by 5 bases, with 9 bases between. This CDR3 contains 13 residues. CDR3 nucleotide sequence: TGCGCCAGCAGTGAGGGTGGGGGGGAGACCCAGTACTTC. Its protein is CASSEGGGETQYF.

This rearrangement joins TRBV5-1 to TRBJ2-7, with D unresolved. This CDR3 comprises 14 residues. In germline, CDR1 is SGHRS, CDR2 YFSETQ. Trimming took 4 bases from V and 0 from J, leaving 11 bases between them. CDR3 DNA sequence: TGCGCCAGCAGCCCGGCCCAAAGCTCCTACGAGCAGTACTTC. Its protein is CASSPAQSSYEQYF.

The V call is TRBV18, the J call TRBJ2-1; tentatively, D is TRBD2 (6 bases). The CDR3 length is 15 residues. Germline V gene lookup returns CDR1 KGHSH and CDR2 LQKENI. The V end lost 3 bases, the J end lost 3 bases, and 12 bases lay between the germline ends. The CDR3 loop is CASSPTGVGYNEQFF. CDR3 sequence (DNA): TGTGCCAGCTCACCGACGGGAGTCGGCTACAATGAGCAGTTCTTC.

This clone was picked up a small number of times. J is TRBJ2-3 and V is TRBV4-2, with D unclear. Trimming stripped 4 bases from V and 1 base from J, with 0 bases between. The CDR3 sequence is 11 residues long. From germline, CDR1 is LGHNA and CDR2 YNFKEQ. DNA of the CDR3: TGTGCCAGCAGCCGCACAGATACGCAGTATTTT. It codes for CASSRTDTQYF.

The chain employs TRBV7-2 and TRBJ2-7; 9 bases line up with TRBD1. The CDR3 runs to 15 residues. V was pared by 3 bases and J by 5 bases, with 8 bases of the junction left unmatched. The germline CDR1 and CDR2 sequences are SGHTA and FQGNSA. The CDR3 DNA reads TGTGCCAGCAGCTTCGGCGTAACAGGGGGCGACGAGCAGTACTTC. Amino acids: CASSFGVTGGDEQYF. Filled out from reference TRBV7-2 and TRBJ2-7, the complete variable domain reads GAGVSQSPSNKVTEKGKDVELRCDPISGHTALYWYRQSLGQGLEFLIYFQGNSAPDKSGLPSDRFSAERTGGSVSTLTIQRTQQEDSAVYLCASSFGVTGGDEQYFGPGTRLTVT.

V is TRBV27 and J is TRBJ1-1; D is undetermined. The germline CDR1 and CDR2 sequences are MNHEY and SMNVEV (reference sequence). V lost 5 bases and J 9 bases, leaving 19 bases between the germline ends. This CDR3 contains 14 residues. Here the CDR3 DNA reads TGTGCCAGCAGTCTCACCTCGGATCCAAAAAAAGCTTTCTTT. Encoded protein: CASSLTSDPKKAFF.

The J gene is TRBJ2-1, the V gene TRBV10-1; 8 positions agree with TRBD1. The ends lost 1 base at V and 5 bases at J; junction bases unmatched: 4. The CDR3 runs to 15 residues. CDR1 is WNHNN, CDR2 SYGVQD, per germline (reference sequence). The CDR3 protein is CASSELTGVDNEQFF. The DNA for the CDR3 is TGCGCCAGCAGTGAGTTGACAGGGGTGGACAATGAGCAGTTCTTC.

The rearrangement uses TRBV27 and TRBJ1-3, with D perhaps TRBD1 (5 bases). Germline lookup yields CDR1 MNHEY and CDR2 SMNVEV (reference sequence). The CDR3 runs to 17 residues. Trimming removed 3 bases from V and 2 bases from J, with 17 bases in between. The CDR3 sequence is CASSFAYRGGTGNTIYF. CDR3 nucleotide sequence: TGTGCCAGCAGTTTTGCTTATCGGGGGGGAACTGGAAACACCATATATTTT.

Only one count was recorded for this clone. This chain links TRBV19 with TRBJ1-1, with D perhaps matching TRBD1 (5 bases). The length of the CDR3 is 15 residues. V dropped 6 bases and J dropped 7 bases, with 21 bases sitting between them. CDR1 and CDR2 from the germline V gene are LNHDA and SQIVND (reference sequence). The CDR3 DNA sequence: TGTGCCAGTAGGGTCCCCTCGGGGCCCTCCAGTGAAGCTTTCTTT. Translating gives CASRVPSGPSSEAFF.

CDR3 bases: TGCGCCAGCAGTCAGGACAGGTCGAACACTGAAGCTTTCTTT. Protein product: CASSQDRSNTEAFF. The genes are TRBV23-1 and TRBJ1-1, with TRBD1 matching over 7 bases. TRBV23-1 is an ORF, with its function uncertain. V lost 3 bases, J lost 1 base, and 2 bases stayed unmatched. This CDR3 comprises 14 residues.

Comments on this clone: Compared with germline, one end of the junction differs, possibly owing to a read error. The chain is built from TRBV6-5 and TRBJ2-7, with 8 bases lining up with TRBD1. The germline CDR1 and CDR2 sequences are MNHEY and SVGAGI. The CDR3 has 13 residues. CDR3 bases: TGTGCCAGCAGCTACGACAGGGGCCGTTACATTCTATTC. Its protein is CASSYDRGRYILF.

This chain joins TRBV13 and TRBJ1-1; 8 bases are shared with TRBD1. After removal of 4 bases from V and 10 bases from J, the junction contained 5 bases not matched to a gene. There are 12 residues in the CDR3. The germline gives CDR1 PRHDT, CDR2 FYEKMQ (reference sequence). The CDR3 loop is CASSSTGERAFF. The CDR3 coding sequence is TGTGCCAGCAGCTCGACAGGGGAGCGAGCTTTCTTT.

The V call is TRBV27, the J call TRBJ2-2; D may be TRBD1 (6 bases). With 6 bases removed from V and 4 bases from J, the gap between germline ends came to 18 bases. The germline CDR1 and CDR2 sequences are MNHEY and SMNVEV (reference sequence). CDR3 length: 16 amino acids. This CDR3 is CASSPLSRGFTGELFF. CDR3 sequence (DNA): TGTGCCAGCAGCCCCCTGAGTAGGGGGTTCACCGGGGAGCTGTTTTTT.

The chain couples TRBV5-4 to TRBJ1-2; weak D call: TRBD1 (5 bases). Trimming pared 0 bases from V and 6 bases from J, leaving 12 bases between. Germline loops: CDR1 SGHNT, CDR2 YYREEE (reference sequence). This CDR3 has 14 amino acids. CDR3 amino acids: CASSLESGTDGYTF. The CDR3 DNA follows: TGTGCCAGCAGCTTGGAGTCAGGGACGGATGGCTACACCTTC.

V gene TRBV11-2 combines with J gene TRBJ1-2; tentatively, D is TRBD1 (6 bases). The V and J ends lost 0 bases and 4 bases respectively, with 12 bases between them. This CDR3 is built from 15 residues. Germline loops: CDR1 SGHAT, CDR2 FQNNGV. CDR3: CASSLDRGGTYGYTF. The CDR3 DNA follows: TGTGCCAGCAGCTTAGATAGAGGGGGAACCTATGGCTACACCTTC.

The genes are TRBV28 and TRBJ2-1; D uncertain. The germline gives CDR1 MDHEN, CDR2 SYDVKM. V dropped 2 bases and J dropped 0 bases, with 5 bases sitting between them. This CDR3 spans 14 amino acids. The CDR3 region is CASSLASSYNEQFF. Written as DNA, the CDR3 is TGTGCCAGCAGTTTAGCTAGCTCCTACAATGAGCAGTTCTTC.

V usage is TRBV19 and J usage is TRBJ2-5; 7 nucleotides agree with TRBD1. The V segment lost 3 bases and the J segment 1 base; nucleotides outside the gene matches: 5. Germline CDR1 is LNHDA and CDR2 is SQIVND (reference sequence). This CDR3 spans 15 amino acids. In DNA form, the CDR3 reads TGTGCCAGTAGTATCTCGGGACAGACCCAAGAGACCCAGTACTTC. Translated: CASSISGQTQETQYF.

The table lists this clone with a few counts. This chain connects TRBV5-1 to TRBJ2-5; either TRBD1 or TRBD2 may fit D (5 bases each). CDR1 is SGHRS and CDR2 is YFSETQ in the germline V gene. V lost 2 bases to trimming and J lost 4 bases, with 15 bases between them. The length of the CDR3 is 15 residues. The DNA for the CDR3 is TGCGCCAGCAGCTTCGAGGGGCGATATGGAGAGACCCAGTACTTC. Encoded protein: CASSFEGRYGETQYF.

The V gene is TRBV6-1, the J gene TRBJ1-1; 9 bases agree with TRBD1. The CDR3 sequence is 17 residues long. The germline V gene has CDR1 MNHNS and CDR2 SASEGT. The V gene end was trimmed by 0 bases and the J gene end by 6 bases; junction bases not matched to a gene: 11. CDR3 nucleotide sequence: TGTGCCAGCAGTGAAGCGCTTGGGGGACAGGGAAGGCCTGAAGCTTTCTTT. Amino acid sequence: CASSEALGGQGRPEAFF.

In this sample, this clone turned up once. The CDR3 loop is CASSPLLSGTRQETQYF. For the CDR3, the DNA is TGTGCCAGCTCACCACTCCTTAGCGGGACGCGACAAGAGACCCAGTACTTC. The V gene is TRBV18, the J gene TRBJ2-5, with TRBD2 matching 8 bases. The germline gives CDR1 KGHSH, CDR2 LQKENI. The V gene end was trimmed by 1 base and the J gene end by 2 bases; junction bases not matched to a gene: 9. This CDR3 contains 17 residues.

The chain carries TRBV30 and TRBJ2-5, with D perhaps matching TRBD2 (6 bases). The CDR3 is 13 residues long. Germline assignment: CDR1 GTSNPN and CDR2 SVGIG (reference sequence). The V end was cut by 5 bases, the J end by 5 bases, with 15 bases between. The CDR3, as DNA: TGTGCCTGGTTGGGGGACTGGCCGGAGACCCAGTACTTC. This sequence encodes CAWLGDWPETQYF.